The clone carrying this TCR beta chain was found many times. The antigen remains unidentified. Losses at the gene ends were 3 bases for V and 3 bases for J; bases not matched to a gene: 5. Germline CDR1 SQVTM, CDR2 ANQGSEA. The CDR3 sequence is 14 residues long. TCRdb analysed the 5' RACE reads with MiXCR anew, one entry per CDR3 protein. The data show hundreds of thousands of distinct CDR3 sequences, 5.5% to 6.5% seen once. This specimen belongs to a study of identical twins. Regarding the study as a whole: Beta out-of-frame sequences showed weaker excess sharing between twins. It was cross-sectional statistical analysis, not following the same donors, that the conclusions relied on.

The chain carries TRBV29-1 and TRBJ2-7, with 10 bases aligning to TRBD1. The TCR originated in a man aged 18 to 30 in good health. Sequencing was carried out using naive T cells sorted from blood. CDR3: CSVDGDRGGYEQYF. The CDR3 DNA reads TGCAGCGTTGACGGGGACAGGGGAGGCTACGAGCAGTACTTC.